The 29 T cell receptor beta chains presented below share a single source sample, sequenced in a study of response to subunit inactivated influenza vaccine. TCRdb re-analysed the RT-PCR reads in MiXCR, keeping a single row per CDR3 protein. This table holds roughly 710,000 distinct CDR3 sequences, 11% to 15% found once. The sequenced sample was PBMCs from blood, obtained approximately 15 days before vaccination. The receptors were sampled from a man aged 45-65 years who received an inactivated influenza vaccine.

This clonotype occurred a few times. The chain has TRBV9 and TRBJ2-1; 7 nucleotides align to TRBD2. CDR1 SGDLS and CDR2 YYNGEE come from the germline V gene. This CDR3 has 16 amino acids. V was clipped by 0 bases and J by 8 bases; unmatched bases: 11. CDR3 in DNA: TGTGCCAGCAGCGTAGGGGTGGGCGGGAGTTTGGATGAGCAGTTCTTC. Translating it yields CASSVGVGGSLDEQFF.

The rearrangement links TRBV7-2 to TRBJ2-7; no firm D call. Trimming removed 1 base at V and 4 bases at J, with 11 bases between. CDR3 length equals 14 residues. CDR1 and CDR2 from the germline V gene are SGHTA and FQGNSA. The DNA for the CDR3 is TGTGCCAGCAGCTTAGGTGCGCGAGGATACGAGCAGTACTTC. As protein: CASSLGARGYEQYF.

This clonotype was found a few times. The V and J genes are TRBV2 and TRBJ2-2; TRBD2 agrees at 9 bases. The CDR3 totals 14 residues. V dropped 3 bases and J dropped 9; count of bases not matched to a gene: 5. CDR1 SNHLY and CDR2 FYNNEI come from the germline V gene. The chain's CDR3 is CASSETSGHRELFF. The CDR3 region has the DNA TGTGCCAGCAGTGAGACTAGCGGCCACCGGGAGCTGTTTTTT.

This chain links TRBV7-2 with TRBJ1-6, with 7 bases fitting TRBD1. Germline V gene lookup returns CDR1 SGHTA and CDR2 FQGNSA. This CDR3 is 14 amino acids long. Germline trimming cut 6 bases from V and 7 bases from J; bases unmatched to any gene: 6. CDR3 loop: CASREGQINSPLHF. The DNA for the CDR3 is TGTGCCAGCAGGGAGGGACAGATAAATTCACCCCTCCACTTT.

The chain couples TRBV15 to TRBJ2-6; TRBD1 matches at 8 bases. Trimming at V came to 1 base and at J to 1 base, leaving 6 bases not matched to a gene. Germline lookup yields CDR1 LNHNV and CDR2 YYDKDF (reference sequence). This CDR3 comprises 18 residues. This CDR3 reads CATSRGGRGRSGANVLTF. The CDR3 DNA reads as TGTGCCACCAGCAGAGGTGGCAGGGGGCGATCTGGGGCCAACGTCCTGACTTTC. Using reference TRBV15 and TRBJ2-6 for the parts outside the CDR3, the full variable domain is DAMVIQNPRYQVTQFGKPVTLSCSQTLNHNVMYWYQQKSSQAPKLLFHYYDKDFNNEADTPDNFQSRRPNTSFCFLDIRSPGLGDTAMYLCATSRGGRGRSGANVLTFGAGSRLTVL.

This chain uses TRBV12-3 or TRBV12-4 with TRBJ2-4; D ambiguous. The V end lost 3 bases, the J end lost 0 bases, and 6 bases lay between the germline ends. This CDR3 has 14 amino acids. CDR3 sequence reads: CASSFSEAKNIQYF. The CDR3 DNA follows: TGTGCCAGCAGTTTCTCAGAAGCCAAAAACATTCAGTACTTC.

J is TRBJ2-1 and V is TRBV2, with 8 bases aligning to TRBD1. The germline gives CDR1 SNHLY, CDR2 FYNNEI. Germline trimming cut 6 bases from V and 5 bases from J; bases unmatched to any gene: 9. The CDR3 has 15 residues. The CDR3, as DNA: TGTGCCAGCAGGGGTCCCGGGACAGGACACAATGAGCAGTTCTTC. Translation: CASRGPGTGHNEQFF. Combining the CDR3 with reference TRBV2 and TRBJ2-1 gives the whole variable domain EPEVTQTPSHQVTQMGQEVILRCVPISNHLYFYWYRQILGQKVEFLVSFYNNEISEKSEIFDDQFSVERPDGSNFTLKIRSTKLEDSAMYFCASRGPGTGHNEQFFGPGTRLTVL.

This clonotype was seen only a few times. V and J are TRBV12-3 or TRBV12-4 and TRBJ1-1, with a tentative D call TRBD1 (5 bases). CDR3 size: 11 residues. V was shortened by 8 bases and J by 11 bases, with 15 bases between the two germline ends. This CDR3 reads CASLGVSGAFF. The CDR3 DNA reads TGTGCCAGCCTGGGGGTGTCTGGGGCTTTCTTT.

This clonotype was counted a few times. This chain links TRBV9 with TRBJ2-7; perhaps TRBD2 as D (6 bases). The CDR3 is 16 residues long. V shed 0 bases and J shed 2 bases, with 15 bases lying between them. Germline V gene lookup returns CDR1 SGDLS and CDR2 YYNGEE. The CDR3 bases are TGTGCCAGCAGCGTAGGGGGTAGCGGAGCGACCTACGAGCAGTACTTC. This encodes CASSVGGSGATYEQYF.

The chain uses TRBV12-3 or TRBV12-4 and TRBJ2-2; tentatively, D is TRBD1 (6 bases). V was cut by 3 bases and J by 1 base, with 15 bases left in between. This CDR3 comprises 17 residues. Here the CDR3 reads CASSLKFRGLNTGELFF. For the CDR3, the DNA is TGTGCCAGCAGTTTGAAGTTCAGGGGCTTGAACACCGGGGAGCTGTTTTTT.

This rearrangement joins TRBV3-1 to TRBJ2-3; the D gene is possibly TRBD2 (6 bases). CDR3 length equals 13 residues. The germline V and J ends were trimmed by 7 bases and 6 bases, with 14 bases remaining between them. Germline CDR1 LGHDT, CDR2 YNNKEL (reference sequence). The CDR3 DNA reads TGTGCCAGCACCTCGTCTCGGGGGGATACGCAGTATTTT. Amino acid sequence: CASTSSRGDTQYF.

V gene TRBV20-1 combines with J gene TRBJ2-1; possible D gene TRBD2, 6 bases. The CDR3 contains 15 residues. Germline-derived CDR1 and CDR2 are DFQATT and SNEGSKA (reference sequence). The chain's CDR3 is CFARDRGVFLHEQFF. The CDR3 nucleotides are TGCTTTGCTAGAGATCGCGGGGTATTTCTGCATGAGCAGTTCTTC.

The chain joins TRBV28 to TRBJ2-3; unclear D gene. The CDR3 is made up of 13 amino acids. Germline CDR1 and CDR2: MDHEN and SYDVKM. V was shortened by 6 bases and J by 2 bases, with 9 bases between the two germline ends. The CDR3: CASRGGFTDTQYF. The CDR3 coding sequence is TGTGCCAGCAGGGGCGGCTTCACAGATACGCAGTATTTT.

The CDR3 loop is CAIRAQGLADTGELFF. The CDR3 nucleotides are TGTGCCATCAGAGCGCAGGGACTAGCGGACACCGGGGAGCTGTTTTTT. The V and J genes are TRBV10-3 and TRBJ2-2; 11 bases agree with TRBD2. Trimming cost V 6 bases and J 3 bases; bases outside gene matches: 6. This CDR3 spans 16 amino acids. CDR1 and CDR2 (germline): ENHRY, SYGVKD.

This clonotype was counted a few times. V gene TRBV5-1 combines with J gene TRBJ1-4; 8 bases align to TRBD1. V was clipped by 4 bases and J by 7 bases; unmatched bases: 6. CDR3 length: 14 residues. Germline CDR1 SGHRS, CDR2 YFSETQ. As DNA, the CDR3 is TGCGCCAGCAGCCCCGACAGGGGAGGTGAAAAACTGTTTTTT. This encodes CASSPDRGGEKLFF.

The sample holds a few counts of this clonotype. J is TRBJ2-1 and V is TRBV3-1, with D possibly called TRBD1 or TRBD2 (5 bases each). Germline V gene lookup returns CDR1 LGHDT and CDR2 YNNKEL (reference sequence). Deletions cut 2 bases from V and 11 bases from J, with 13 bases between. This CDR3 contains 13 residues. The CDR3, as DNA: TGTGCCAGCAGCCAACAAGGGACGGGGAAGCAGTTCTTC. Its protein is CASSQQGTGKQFF.

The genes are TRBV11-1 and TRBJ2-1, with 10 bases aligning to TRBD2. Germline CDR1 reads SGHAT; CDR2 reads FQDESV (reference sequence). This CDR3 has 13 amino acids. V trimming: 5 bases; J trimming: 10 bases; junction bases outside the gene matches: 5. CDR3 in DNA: TGTGCCAGCAGCGCGCTGACTAGCGGGGAGCAGTTCTTC. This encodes CASSALTSGEQFF.

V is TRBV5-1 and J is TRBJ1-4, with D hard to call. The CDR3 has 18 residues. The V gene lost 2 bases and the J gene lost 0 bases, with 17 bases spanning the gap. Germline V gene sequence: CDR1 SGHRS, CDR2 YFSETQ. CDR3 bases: TGCGCCAGCAGCTTCCGGTGGCTAACTGGGGCAACTAATGAAAAACTGTTTTTT. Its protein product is CASSFRWLTGATNEKLFF.

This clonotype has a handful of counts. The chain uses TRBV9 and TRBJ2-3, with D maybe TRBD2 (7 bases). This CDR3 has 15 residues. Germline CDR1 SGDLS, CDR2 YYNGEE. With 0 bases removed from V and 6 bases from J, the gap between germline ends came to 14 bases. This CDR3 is CASSVAQGGADTQYF. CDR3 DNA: TGTGCCAGCAGCGTAGCACAGGGAGGGGCGGATACGCAGTATTTT.

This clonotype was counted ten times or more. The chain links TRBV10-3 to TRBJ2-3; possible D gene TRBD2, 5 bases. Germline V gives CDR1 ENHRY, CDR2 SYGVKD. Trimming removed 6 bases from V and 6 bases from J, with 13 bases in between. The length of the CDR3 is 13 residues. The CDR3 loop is CAISRPGTDTQYF. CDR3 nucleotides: TGTGCCATCAGCAGACCGGGAACGGATACGCAGTATTTT.

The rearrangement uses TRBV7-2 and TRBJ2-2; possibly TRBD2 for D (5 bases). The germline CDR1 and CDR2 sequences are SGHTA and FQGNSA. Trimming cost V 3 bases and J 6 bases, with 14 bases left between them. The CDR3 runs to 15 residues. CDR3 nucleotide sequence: TGTGCCAGCAGCTTCAGATGGGCGGGCCCCGGGGAGCTGTTTTTT. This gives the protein CASSFRWAGPGELFF.

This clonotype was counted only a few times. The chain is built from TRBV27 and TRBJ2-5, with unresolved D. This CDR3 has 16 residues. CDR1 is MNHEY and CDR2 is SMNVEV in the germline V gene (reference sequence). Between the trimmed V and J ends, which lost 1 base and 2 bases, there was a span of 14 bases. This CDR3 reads CASSLYSRQGQETQYF. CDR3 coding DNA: TGTGCCAGCAGTTTATATTCGCGGCAAGGGCAAGAGACCCAGTACTTC.

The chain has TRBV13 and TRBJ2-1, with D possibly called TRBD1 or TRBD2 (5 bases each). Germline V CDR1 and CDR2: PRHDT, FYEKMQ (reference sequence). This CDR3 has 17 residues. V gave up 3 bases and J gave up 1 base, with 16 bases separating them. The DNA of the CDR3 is TGTGCCAGCAGCTTTTCTATCCGGGACGGGTCCTACAATGAGCAGTTCTTC. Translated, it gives CASSFSIRDGSYNEQFF.

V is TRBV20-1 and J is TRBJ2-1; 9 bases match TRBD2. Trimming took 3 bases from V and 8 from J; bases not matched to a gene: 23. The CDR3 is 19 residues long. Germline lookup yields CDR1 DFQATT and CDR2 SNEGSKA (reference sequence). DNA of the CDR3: TGCAGTGCTAGGGGGCGAGGGCTAGCGGGACGGCGGGTTTTCGATGAGCAGTTCTTC. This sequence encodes CSARGRGLAGRRVFDEQFF.

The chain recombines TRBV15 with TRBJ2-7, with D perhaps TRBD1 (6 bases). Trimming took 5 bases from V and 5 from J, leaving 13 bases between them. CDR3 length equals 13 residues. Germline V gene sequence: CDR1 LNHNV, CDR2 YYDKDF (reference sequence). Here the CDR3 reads CATSLRGHNEQYF. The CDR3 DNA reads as TGTGCCACCAGCTTAAGGGGACACAACGAGCAGTACTTC.

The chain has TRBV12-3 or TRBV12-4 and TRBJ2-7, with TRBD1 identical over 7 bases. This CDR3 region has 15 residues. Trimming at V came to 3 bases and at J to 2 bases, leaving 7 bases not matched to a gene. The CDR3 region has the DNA TGTGCCAGCAGTTTCGGTGAGGGGGCCACCTACGAGCAGTACTTC. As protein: CASSFGEGATYEQYF.

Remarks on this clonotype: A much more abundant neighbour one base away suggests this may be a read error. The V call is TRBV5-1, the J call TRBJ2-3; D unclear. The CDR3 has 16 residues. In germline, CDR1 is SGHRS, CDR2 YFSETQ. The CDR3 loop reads CASSPRVSISTYTQYF. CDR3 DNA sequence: TGCGCCAGCAGCCCCCGGGTCTCGATCAGCACATATACGCAGTATTTT.

Here the CDR3 reads CASGTIEQFF. As DNA, the CDR3 is TGTGCCAGCGGGACTATTGAGCAGTTCTTC. The chain combines TRBV7-9 with TRBJ2-1, with TRBD2 matching 7 bases. V shed 8 bases and J 9 bases; nucleotides not matched to a gene: 1. The CDR3 extends over 10 amino acids. CDR1 and CDR2 (germline): SEHNR, FQNEAQ (reference sequence).

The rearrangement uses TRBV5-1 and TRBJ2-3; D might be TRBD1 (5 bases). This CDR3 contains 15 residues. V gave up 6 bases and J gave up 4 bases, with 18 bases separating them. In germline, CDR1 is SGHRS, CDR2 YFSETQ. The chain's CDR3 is CASNPTARSADTQYF. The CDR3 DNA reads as TGCGCCAGCAACCCGACAGCTAGGTCCGCAGATACGCAGTATTTT. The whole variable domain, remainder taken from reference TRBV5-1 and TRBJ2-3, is KAGVTQTPRYLIKTRGQQVTLSCSPISGHRSVSWYQQTPGQGLQFLFEYFSETQRNKGNFPGRFSGRQFSNSRSEMNVSTLELGDSALYLCASNPTARSADTQYFGPGTRLTVL.